This T cell receptor (beta chain) was profiled in a study of T cells after yellow fever vaccination. Study findings and constraints: CD4 and CD8 compartments shared a small share of clonotypes, likely from convergent recombination. Once the booster was given, most primary-vaccination clones reappeared, at approximately 97% for CD4 and over 70% for CD8. The presence of abundant clonotypes contaminating from the bulk population was possible in FACS-sorted repertoires. It was a weaker secondary response, yet one that peaked faster, at day 5 versus 15.

Using its own MiXCR run on the 5' RACE reads, TCRdb lists one record per CDR3 protein. The sample lists 50,000 or so distinct CDR3 sequences; about 6.6% were seen once. V was clipped by 7 bases and J by 2 bases, with 10 bases between them. Germline CDR1 reads MGHRA; CDR2 reads YSYEKL. The CDR3 has 13 amino acids. The receptor was isolated from a man aged 18 to 29 who received the YFV17D yellow fever vaccine. V and J are TRBV4-1 and TRBJ2-3; the D is unclear. Source: CD8+ T cells not binding an NS4B(214-222) dextramer, sorted from PBMCs, taken about 49 days after the first yellow fever vaccination. The CDR3 DNA follows: TGCGCCAGCACCGATTATAACACAGATACGCAGTATTTT. Translating gives CASTDYNTDTQYF.